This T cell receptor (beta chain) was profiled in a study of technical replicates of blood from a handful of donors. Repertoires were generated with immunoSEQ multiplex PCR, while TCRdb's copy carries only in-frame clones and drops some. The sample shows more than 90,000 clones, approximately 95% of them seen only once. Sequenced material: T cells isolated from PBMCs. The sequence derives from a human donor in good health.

CDR3 protein: CASSVELAGVASTDTQYF. The CDR3 coding sequence is TGTGCCAGCAGCGTAGAACTAGCGGGCGTAGCTAGCACAGATACGCAGTATTTT. The chain is built from TRBV9 and TRBJ2-3, with 9 bases aligning to TRBD2. Germline CDR1 SGDLS, CDR2 YYNGEE. J lost 0 bases, V lost 0 bases, and 8 bases had no gene match. The CDR3 totals 18 residues.